This TCR beta chain was found in a study of breast tumors, draining lymph nodes, adjacent tissues. Findings of the study overall: Tumor repertoires ranked between lymph nodes and nontumor tissue in diversity, with V and J gene preferences. Data fit most tumor T cells coming from lymph node, expanding in tumor. Data only fit, rather than demonstrated, lymph node origin of most tumor T cells.

The lymph nodes were axillary draining lymph nodes from breast cancer patients. This clonotype was seen at least ten times. Its antigen remains unknown. V lost 6 bases, J lost 1 base, and 19 bases lay in between. This CDR3 region has 15 residues. Germline V gene data show CDR1 as DFQATT and CDR2 as SNEGSKA (reference sequence). MiXCR, run by TCRdb on the multiplex PCR reads, gives a single entry per CDR3 protein. The sample consists of 200,000 to 250,000 distinct CDR3 sequences, about 32% of them appearing once. The sample was axillary lymph node tissue. The origin of this receptor is a female donor with breast cancer. Some clones in this sample may be carry-over from other donors' samples. The gene calls are TRBV20-1 and TRBJ2-7; the D gene is possibly TRBD2 (6 bases). CDR3 sequence: CSATPAAGGSYEQYF. The CDR3 bases are TGCAGTGCCACACCAGCAGCGGGTGGATCCTACGAGCAGTACTTC.